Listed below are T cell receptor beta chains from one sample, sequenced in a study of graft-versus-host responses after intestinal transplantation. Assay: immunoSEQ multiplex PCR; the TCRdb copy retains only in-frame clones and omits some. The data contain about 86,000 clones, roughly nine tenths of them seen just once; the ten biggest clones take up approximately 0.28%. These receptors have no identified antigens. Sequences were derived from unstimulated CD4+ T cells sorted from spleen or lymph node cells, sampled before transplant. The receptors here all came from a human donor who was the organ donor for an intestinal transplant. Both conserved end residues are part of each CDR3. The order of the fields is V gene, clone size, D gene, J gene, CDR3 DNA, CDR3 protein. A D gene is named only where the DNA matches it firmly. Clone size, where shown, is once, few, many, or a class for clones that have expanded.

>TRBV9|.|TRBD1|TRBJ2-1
TGTGCCAGCAGCCCGACAGGGGACAGATCCTACAATGAGCAGTTCTTC
CASSPTGDRSYNEQFF
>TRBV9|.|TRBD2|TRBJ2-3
TGTGCCAGCAGCGTAGAGGCGGGAGGGCCGGAAGATACGCAGTATTTT
CASSVEAGGPEDTQYF
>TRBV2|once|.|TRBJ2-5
TGTGCCAGCAGTGAAGATCGGGCGGGACGAGAGACCCAGTACTTC
CASSEDRAGRETQYF
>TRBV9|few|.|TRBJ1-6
TGTGCCAGCAGACAGGGCGATTCACCCCTCCACTTT
CASRQGDSPLHF
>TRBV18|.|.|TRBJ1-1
TGTGCCAGCTCACCTGTGGGGGCGGGAGCTTTCTTT
CASSPVGAGAFF
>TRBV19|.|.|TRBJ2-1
TGTGCCAGTAGTATAGGAACTTTCTCCCGCATTGGTAATGAGCAGTTCTTC
CASSIGTFSRIGNEQFF
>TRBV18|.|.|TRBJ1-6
TGTGCCAGCTCACCCTCTGGGCTTGATTCACCCCTCCACTTT
CASSPSGLDSPLHF
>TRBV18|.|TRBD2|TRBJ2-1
TGTGCCAGCTCACCAGGTAGCGGGGGGGCCGGGAATGAGCAGTTCTTC
CASSPGSGGAGNEQFF
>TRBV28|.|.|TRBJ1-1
TGTGCCAGCAGCCATCGCGGGACGGGGAGGAGGGAAGCTTTCTTT
CASSHRGTGRREAFF
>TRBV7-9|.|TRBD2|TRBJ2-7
TGTGCCAGCACCCATAGCGGGAGCTCCTACGAGCAGTACTTC
CASTHSGSSYEQYF
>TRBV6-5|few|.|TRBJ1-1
TGTGCCAGCAGTGAGACGGGGAACACTGAAGCTTTCTTT
CASSETGNTEAFF
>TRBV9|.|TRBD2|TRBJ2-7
TGTGCCAGCAGCGTCGGAAGCGGGGCGACCTACGAGCAGTACTTC
CASSVGSGATYEQYF
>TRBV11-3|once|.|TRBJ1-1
TGTGCCAGCAGCCCCGCAGTTGGGAACACTGAAGCTTTCTTT
CASSPAVGNTEAFF
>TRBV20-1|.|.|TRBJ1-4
TGCAGTGCTAGCCGTCTTGAAAAACTGTTTTTT
CSASRLEKLFF
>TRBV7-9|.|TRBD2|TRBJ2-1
TGTGCCAGCAGCCCATGGCGGGGGGGCTCCTACAATGAGCAGTTCTTC
CASSPWRGGSYNEQFF
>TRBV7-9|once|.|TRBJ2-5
TGTGCCAGCAGCTTAGCGGGTGACGGGGAGACCCAGTACTTC
CASSLAGDGETQYF
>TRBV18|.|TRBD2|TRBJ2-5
TGTGCCAGCTCACCAGGGCTAGCGGGAGTCGGAGAGACCCAGTACTTC
CASSPGLAGVGETQYF
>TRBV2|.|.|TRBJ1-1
TGTGCCAGCAGGAGGGGGAGCGTGAACACTGAAGCTTTCTTT
CASRRGSVNTEAFF
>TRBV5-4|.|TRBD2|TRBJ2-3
TGTGCCAGCAGCTGGGTACGGGGGGGCAACACAGATACGCAGTATTTT
CASSWVRGGNTDTQYF
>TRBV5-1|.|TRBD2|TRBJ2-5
TGCGCCAGCAGCCAGGGACTAGCGGGATGGAGGGGCGAGACCCAGTACTTC
CASSQGLAGWRGETQYF
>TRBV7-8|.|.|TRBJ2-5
TGTGCCAGCAGCTCGTCTCAGGGATTTGAGACCCAGTACTTC
CASSSSQGFETQYF
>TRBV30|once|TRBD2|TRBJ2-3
TGTGCCTGGCGACTAGCGGGGGGCCCAGATACGCAGTATTTT
CAWRLAGGPDTQYF
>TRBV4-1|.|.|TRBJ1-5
TGCGCCAGCAGCCAAGGACGTGTCGGGGTTACTCTGGGCAATCAGCCCCAGCATTTT
CASSQGRVGVTLGNQPQHF
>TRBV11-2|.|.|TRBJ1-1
TGTGCCAGCAGCTTTTCCACGATGAGCAAGGCAGGTGAAGCTTTCTTT
CASSFSTMSKAGEAFF
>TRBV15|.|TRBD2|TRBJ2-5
TGTGCCACCAGCAGAGAGAGCGGGGGGGTACAAGAGACCCAGTACTTC
CATSRESGGVQETQYF
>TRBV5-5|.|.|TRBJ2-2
TGTGCCAGCAGCCCAGGGATTTGGGCCGGGGAGCTGTTTTTT
CASSPGIWAGELFF
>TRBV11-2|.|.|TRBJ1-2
TGTGCCAGCAGCCGGGGGGAGGGGAAAAACTATGGCTACACCTTC
CASSRGEGKNYGYTF
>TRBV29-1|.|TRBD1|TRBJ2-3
TGCAGCGTGGGGGACAGGGGACCCACAGATACGCAGTATTTT
CSVGDRGPTDTQYF
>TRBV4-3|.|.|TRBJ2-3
TGCGCCAGCAGCCAAGAACTAGGGAGCCGCGGTACGCAGTATTTT
CASSQELGSRGTQYF
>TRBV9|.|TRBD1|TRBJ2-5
TGTGCCAGCAGCGCGACAGGGGTGGAGACCCAGTACTTC
CASSATGVETQYF
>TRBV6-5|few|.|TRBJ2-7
TGTGCCAGCAGTTACTGGGGCCGCCAATACGAGCAGTACTTC
CASSYWGRQYEQYF
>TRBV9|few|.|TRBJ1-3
TGTGCCAGCTCCTCGGGCTCTGGAAACACCATATATTTT
CASSSGSGNTIYF
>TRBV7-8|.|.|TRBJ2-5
TGTGCCAGCAGCTCGGCGGGGGAGACCCAGTACTTC
CASSSAGETQYF
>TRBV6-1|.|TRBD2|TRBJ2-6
TGTGCCAGCAGTGAATTCGGCGGGGGGCCTTCTGGGGCCAACGTCCTGACTTTC
CASSEFGGGPSGANVLTF
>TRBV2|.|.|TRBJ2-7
TGTGCCAGCAGTGAAGATGCAGGTCCCTACGAGCAGTACTTC
CASSEDAGPYEQYF
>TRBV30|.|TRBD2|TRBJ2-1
TGTGCCTGGAGTGTTCGACTAGCGGGAGGGCCCTCCTACAATGAGCAGTTCTTC
CAWSVRLAGGPSYNEQFF
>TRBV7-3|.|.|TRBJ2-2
TGTGCCAGCAGCGTGTACTCCGGGGAGCTGTTTTTT
CASSVYSGELFF
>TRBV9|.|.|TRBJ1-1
TGTGCCAGCAGCCCGAGTGGTGAAAGAGGCAACACTGAAGCTTTCTTT
CASSPSGERGNTEAFF